The 20 T cell receptor beta chains below all came from one sample that was sequenced in a study of lymphopenia after photon versus proton radiotherapy. Assay: immunoSEQ multiplex PCR; the TCRdb copy retains only in-frame clones and omits some. The sample comprises tens of thousands of clones, approximately 86% of which are singletons, and about 2% rests with the top ten. The sample here was peripheral blood, taken from a patient treated with photon-based radiotherapy. The receptors shown here come from a man aged 35-49 years with gastric cancer.

J is TRBJ1-1 and V is TRBV5-1; D uncertain. The CDR3 has 14 amino acids. Germline V gene data show CDR1 as SGHRS and CDR2 as YFSETQ. Deletions cut 4 bases from V and 1 base from J, with 11 bases between. The CDR3 bases are TGCGCCAGCAGCCCCTACGGGGAGAACACTGAAGCTTTCTTT. Protein: CASSPYGENTEAFF.

The chain joins TRBV27 to TRBJ2-6; perhaps TRBD1 as D (6 bases). The CDR3 contains 18 residues. V shed 6 bases and J shed 0 bases, with 18 bases lying between them. CDR1 is MNHEY, CDR2 SMNVEV, per germline (reference sequence). The CDR3 nucleotides read TGTGCCAGCAGGAAAAGGACAGCACTTACCTCTGGGGCCAACGTCCTGACTTTC. Its protein is CASRKRTALTSGANVLTF.

This clone was recorded a few times. The chain couples TRBV19 to TRBJ2-7; 7 bases align to TRBD1. Per the germline V gene, CDR1 is LNHDA and CDR2 is SQIVND (reference sequence). The CDR3 length is 14 residues. The junction had 4 bases not matched to a gene; V was cut back by 3 bases and J by 2 bases. CDR3 sequence: CASSIGTATYEQYF. CDR3 DNA: TGTGCCAGTAGTATCGGGACAGCAACCTACGAGCAGTACTTC.

This clone has more than one count but fewer than ten. The chain employs TRBV7-9 and TRBJ1-2; maybe TRBD1 (5 bases). This CDR3 has 13 amino acids. Germline V CDR1 and CDR2: SEHNR, FQNEAQ (reference sequence). The V end lost 3 bases, the J end lost 5 bases, and 10 bases lay between the germline ends. CDR3 coding DNA: TGTGCCAGCAGCTTGGGGGGAAAGTATGGCTACACCTTC. It encodes CASSLGGKYGYTF.

The chain recombines TRBV11-2 with TRBJ2-1, with 7 bases aligning to TRBD1. The V gene's germline CDR1 is SGHAT and CDR2 FQNNGV. This CDR3 has 16 residues. J gave up 0 bases and V 5 bases, and 7 bases lay outside the gene matches. CDR3 in DNA: TGTGCCAGCAGCATAGGGGGACAGAGCTCCTACAATGAGCAGTTCTTC. It encodes CASSIGGQSSYNEQFF.

CDR3 protein: CASSDTVGNEQFF. The CDR3 DNA is TGTGCCAGCAGTGACACGGTCGGGAATGAGCAGTTCTTC. The chain recombines TRBV6-1 with TRBJ2-1; D gene unclear. The V gene's germline CDR1 is MNHNS and CDR2 SASEGT. The V and J ends lost 3 bases and 7 bases respectively, with 10 bases between them. The CDR3 loop spans 13 amino acids.

The chain employs TRBV9 and TRBJ2-1; 8 bases match TRBD1. The trim removed 0 bases at V and 5 bases at J, leaving 7 bases unmatched. From germline, CDR1 is SGDLS and CDR2 YYNGEE. The CDR3 extends over 16 amino acids. The CDR3 protein is CASSVEAGGVNNEQFF. CDR3 coding DNA: TGTGCCAGCAGCGTAGAGGCAGGGGGCGTCAACAATGAGCAGTTCTTC. Combining the CDR3 with reference TRBV9 and TRBJ2-1 gives the whole variable domain DSGVTQTPKHLITATGQRVTLRCSPRSGDLSVYWYQQSLDQGLQFLIQYYNGEERAKGNILERFSAQQFPDLHSELNLSSLELGDSALYFCASSVEAGGVNNEQFFGPGTRLTVL.

The V and J genes are TRBV19 and TRBJ2-2; no clear D. The CDR3 length is 14 residues. Germline values: CDR1 LNHDA, CDR2 SQIVND (reference sequence). V lost 1 base, J lost 6 bases, and 9 bases lay in between. In DNA, the CDR3 is TGTGCCAGTAGTATAGGAAAAGCTTCCGGGGAGCTGTTTTTT. As protein: CASSIGKASGELFF.

V and J are TRBV7-9 and TRBJ1-5, with unresolved D. This CDR3 region has 14 residues. Trimming removed 1 base from V and 2 bases from J, with 6 bases in between. Per the germline V gene, CDR1 is SEHNR and CDR2 is FQNEAQ (reference sequence). The CDR3 DNA is TGTGCCAGCAGCTTAGAAGGAGGCAATCAGCCCCAGCATTTT. Translation: CASSLEGGNQPQHF. Full variable domain (rest looked up from reference TRBV7-9 and TRBJ1-5): DTGVSQNPRHKITKRGQNVTFRCDPISEHNRLYWYRQTLGQGPEFLTYFQNEAQLEKSRLLSDRFSAERPKGSFSTLEIQRTEQGDSAMYLCASSLEGGNQPQHFGDGTRLSIL.

The CDR3 nucleotides read TGTGCCAGCAGCTGGACAGGGGGCTATGGCTACACCTTC. It yields the protein CASSWTGGYGYTF. J is TRBJ1-2 and V is TRBV7-2; TRBD1 matches 10 bases. This CDR3 comprises 13 residues. The V gene's germline CDR1 is SGHTA and CDR2 FQGNSA. The V and J ends lost 4 bases and 4 bases, in that order; junction bases with no gene match: 0.

This clone was observed a single time. J is TRBJ2-7 and V is TRBV30; either TRBD1 or TRBD2 may supply D (6 bases each). Germline V gene data show CDR1 as GTSNPN and CDR2 as SVGIG (reference sequence). The ends were cut back, 3 bases at V and 7 bases at J, with 19 bases in the middle. The CDR3 has 14 amino acids. As DNA, the CDR3 is TGTGCCTGGAGCCAAATTAAAAGGAGGGGGGAGCAGTACTTC. Translating it yields CAWSQIKRRGEQYF. Variable domain in full (rest from reference TRBV30 and TRBJ2-7): SQTIHQWPATLVQPVGSPLSLECTVEGTSNPNLYWYRQAAGRGLQLLFYSVGIGQISSEVPQNLSASRPQDRQFILSSKKLLLSDSGFYLCAWSQIKRRGEQYFGPGTRLTVT.

The V gene is TRBV4-3, the J gene TRBJ1-2; D is uncertain. Trimming took off 4 bases at V and 4 bases at J, with 10 bases between the two ends. CDR3 length: 13 residues. Looked up from germline, CDR1 is LGHNA and CDR2 is YSLEER. CDR3 amino acids: CASSPGPSYGYTF. DNA for the CDR3: TGCGCCAGCAGCCCCGGGCCCAGCTATGGCTACACCTTC.

V gene TRBV5-4 combines with J gene TRBJ2-7; possible D gene TRBD1, 5 bases. With 2 bases removed from V and 2 bases from J, the gap between germline ends came to 11 bases. The CDR3 totals 14 residues. Germline lookup yields CDR1 SGHNT and CDR2 YYREEE (reference sequence). This chain's CDR3 is CASSFGQGTYEQYF. The CDR3 nucleotides are TGTGCCAGCAGCTTTGGGCAGGGAACCTACGAGCAGTACTTC.

With respect to this clone: One end of the junction does not line up with germline, which may come from a read error. The gene calls are TRBV7-7 and TRBJ2-7, with 7 bases fitting TRBD1. The CDR3 consists of 17 residues. The V gene's germline CDR1 is SSHAT and CDR2 FNYEAQ (reference sequence). The CDR3 DNA follows: TGTGCTAGCAGTTCCCCCGGGTCGGGCAGGGGGTCCTACGAGCAGTACTTC. Translating it yields CASSSPGSGRGSYEQYF.

The rearrangement joins TRBV18 to TRBJ2-7, with unresolved D. V was clipped by 8 bases and J by 4 bases, with 15 bases between them. The CDR3 loop spans 13 amino acids. From germline, CDR1 is KGHSH and CDR2 LQKENI. The CDR3 protein is CASAASLAYEQYF. DNA for the CDR3: TGTGCCAGCGCCGCAAGTTTGGCTTACGAGCAGTACTTC. Complete variable domain (other parts from reference TRBV18 and TRBJ2-7): NAGVMQNPRHLVRRRGQEARLRCSPMKGHSHVYWYRQLPEEGLKFMVYLQKENIIDESGMPKERFSAEFPKEGPSILRIQQVVRGDSAAYFCASAASLAYEQYFGPGTRLTVT.

This sequence joins TRBV7-4 and TRBJ1-2; no firm D call. Germline lookup yields CDR1 SGHVT and CDR2 SQSDAQ. V was cut by 1 base and J by 1 base, with 10 bases left in between. This CDR3 spans 15 amino acids. The CDR3 DNA reads TGTGCCAGCAGCTTAGTCCCCGGAAATAACTATGGCTACACCTTC. The encoded protein is CASSLVPGNNYGYTF. Variable domain in full (rest from reference TRBV7-4 and TRBJ1-2): GAGVSQSPRYKVAKRGRDVALRCDSISGHVTLYWYRQTLGQGSEVLTYSQSDAQRDKSGRPSGRFSAERPERSVSTLKIQRTEQGDSAVYLCASSLVPGNNYGYTFGSGTRLTVV.

This chain connects TRBV2 to TRBJ2-2, with 7 positions matching TRBD1. Germline values: CDR1 SNHLY, CDR2 FYNNEI. The CDR3 has 16 amino acids. Trimming took 5 bases from V and 3 from J; bases not matched to a gene: 9. CDR3 nucleotides: TGTGCCAGCAGTCCACTTCGGACAGGAGACACCGGGGAGCTGTTTTTT. Translating gives CASSPLRTGDTGELFF.

The chain employs TRBV5-6 and TRBJ2-7; D is possibly TRBD2 (5 bases). Trimming removed 4 bases from V and 7 bases from J, with 15 bases in between. CDR1 is SGHDT and CDR2 is YYEEEE in the germline V gene. This CDR3 comprises 13 residues. The CDR3 protein is CASSPRRAIEQYF. The CDR3 nucleotides are TGTGCCAGCAGCCCAAGGCGGGCTATAGAGCAGTACTTC.

The genes are TRBV30 and TRBJ2-5; D may be TRBD2 (5 bases). Germline assignment: CDR1 GTSNPN and CDR2 SVGIG (reference sequence). This CDR3 is 12 amino acids long. Trimming took 5 bases from V and 7 from J, leaving 14 bases between them. CDR3 coding DNA: TGTGCCTGGGGGCCAACCGCGGGGACCCAGTACTTC. This gives the protein CAWGPTAGTQYF.

The rearrangement uses TRBV29-1 and TRBJ1-2, with TRBD1 identical over 9 bases. This CDR3 contains 15 residues. Germline V gene sequence: CDR1 SQVTM, CDR2 ANQGSEA. Losses at the gene ends were 6 bases for V and 8 bases for J; bases not matched to a gene: 16. The CDR3 DNA follows: TGCAGCGTCTTGGACAGGGGAAAGTTGGTAGTAGGCTACACCTTC. Protein sequence: CSVLDRGKLVVGYTF.